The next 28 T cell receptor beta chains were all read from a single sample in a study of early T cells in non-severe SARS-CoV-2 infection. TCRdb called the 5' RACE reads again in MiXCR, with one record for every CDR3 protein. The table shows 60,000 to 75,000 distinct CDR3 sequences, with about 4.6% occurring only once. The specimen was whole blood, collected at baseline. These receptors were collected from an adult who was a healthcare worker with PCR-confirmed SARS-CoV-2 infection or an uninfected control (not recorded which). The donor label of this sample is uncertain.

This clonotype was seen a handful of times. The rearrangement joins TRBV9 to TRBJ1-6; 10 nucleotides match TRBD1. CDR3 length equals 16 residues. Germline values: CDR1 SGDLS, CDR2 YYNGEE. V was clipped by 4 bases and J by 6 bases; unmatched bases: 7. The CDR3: CASSLGQGEFNSPLHF. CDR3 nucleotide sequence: TGTGCCAGCAGCCTAGGACAGGGGGAATTTAATTCACCCCTCCACTTT.

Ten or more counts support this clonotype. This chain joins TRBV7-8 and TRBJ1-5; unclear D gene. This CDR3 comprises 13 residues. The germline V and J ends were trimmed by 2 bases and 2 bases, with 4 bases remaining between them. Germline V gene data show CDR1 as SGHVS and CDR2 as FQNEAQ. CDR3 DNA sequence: TGTGCCAGCAGCTTAACCGGCAATCAGCCCCAGCATTTT. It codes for CASSLTGNQPQHF.

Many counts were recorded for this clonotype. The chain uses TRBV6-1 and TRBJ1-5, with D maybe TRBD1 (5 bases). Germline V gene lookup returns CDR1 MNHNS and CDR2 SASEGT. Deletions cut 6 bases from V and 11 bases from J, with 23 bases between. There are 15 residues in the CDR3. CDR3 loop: CASREQAQLSPTQHF. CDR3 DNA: TGTGCCAGCAGGGAACAGGCGCAATTAAGTCCGACCCAGCATTTT.

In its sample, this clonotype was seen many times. The CDR3 sequence: CASSLGTTNGAQYF. The CDR3 DNA reads as TGTGCCAGCAGTTTAGGGACAACTAACGGGGCCCAGTACTTC. The chain is built from TRBV12-3 or TRBV12-4 and TRBJ2-5, with D tentatively TRBD1 or TRBD2 (5 bases each). V lost 1 base and J lost 9, with 15 bases in between. The CDR3 totals 14 residues.

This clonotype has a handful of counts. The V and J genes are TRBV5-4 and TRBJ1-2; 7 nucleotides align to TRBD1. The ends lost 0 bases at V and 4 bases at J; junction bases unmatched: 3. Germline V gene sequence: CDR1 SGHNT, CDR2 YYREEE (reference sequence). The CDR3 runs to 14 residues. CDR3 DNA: TGTGCCAGCAGCTTGGTGGGACAGATCTATGGCTACACCTTC. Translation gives CASSLVGQIYGYTF.

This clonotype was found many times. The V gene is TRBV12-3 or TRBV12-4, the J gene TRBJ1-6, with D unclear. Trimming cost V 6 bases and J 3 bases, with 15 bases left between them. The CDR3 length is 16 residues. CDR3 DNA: TGTGCCAGCAGCCCCTTCCGGGGAAGCTATAATTCACCCCTCCACTTT. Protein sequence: CASSPFRGSYNSPLHF.

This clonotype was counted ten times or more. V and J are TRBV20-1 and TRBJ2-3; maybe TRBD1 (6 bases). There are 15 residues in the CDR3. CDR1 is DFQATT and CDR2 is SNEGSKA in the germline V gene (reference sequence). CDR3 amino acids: CSLAQGLTSTDTQYF. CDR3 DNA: TGCAGCCTCGCACAGGGTCTCACTAGCACAGATACGCAGTATTTT.

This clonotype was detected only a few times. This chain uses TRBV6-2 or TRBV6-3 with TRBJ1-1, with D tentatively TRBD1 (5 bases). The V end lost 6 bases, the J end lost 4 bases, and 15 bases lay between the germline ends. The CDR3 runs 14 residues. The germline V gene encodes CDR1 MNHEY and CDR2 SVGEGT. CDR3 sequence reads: CASRNPAGGTEAFF. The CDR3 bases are TGTGCCAGCAGGAACCCAGCGGGGGGCACTGAAGCTTTCTTT.

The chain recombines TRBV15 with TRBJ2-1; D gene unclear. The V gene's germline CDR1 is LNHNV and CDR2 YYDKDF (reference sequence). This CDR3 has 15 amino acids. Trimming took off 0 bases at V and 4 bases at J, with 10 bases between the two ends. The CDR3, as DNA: TGTGCCACCAGCAGAGATCCCACAGAGTACAATGAGCAGTTCTTC. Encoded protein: CATSRDPTEYNEQFF.

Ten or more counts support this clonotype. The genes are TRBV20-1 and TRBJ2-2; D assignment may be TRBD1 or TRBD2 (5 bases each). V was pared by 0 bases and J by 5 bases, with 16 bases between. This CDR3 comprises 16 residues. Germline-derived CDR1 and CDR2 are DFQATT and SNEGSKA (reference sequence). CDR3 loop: CSARDVRQGETGELFF. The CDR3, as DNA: TGCAGTGCTAGAGATGTCCGTCAGGGAGAGACCGGGGAGCTGTTTTTT.

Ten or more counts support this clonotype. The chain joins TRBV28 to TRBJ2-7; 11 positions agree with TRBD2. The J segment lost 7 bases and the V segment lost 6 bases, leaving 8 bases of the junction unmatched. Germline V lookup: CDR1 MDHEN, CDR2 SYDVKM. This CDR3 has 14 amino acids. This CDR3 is CASRTSGGTFEQYF. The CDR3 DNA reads TGTGCCAGCAGAACTAGCGGGGGAACCTTTGAGCAGTACTTC.

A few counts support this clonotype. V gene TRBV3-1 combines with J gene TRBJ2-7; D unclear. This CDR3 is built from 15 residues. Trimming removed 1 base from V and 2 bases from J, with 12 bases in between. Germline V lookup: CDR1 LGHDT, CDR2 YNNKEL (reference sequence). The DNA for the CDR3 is TGTGCCAGCAGCCAAGGTCGAAAAGGGACCTACGAGCAGTACTTC. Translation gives CASSQGRKGTYEQYF.

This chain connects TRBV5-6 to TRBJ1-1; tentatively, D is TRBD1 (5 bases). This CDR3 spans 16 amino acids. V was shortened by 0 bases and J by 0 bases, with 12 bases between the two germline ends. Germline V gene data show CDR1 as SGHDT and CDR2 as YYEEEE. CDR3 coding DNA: TGTGCCAGCAGCTTGGATGCAGGGTCTATGAACACTGAAGCTTTCTTT. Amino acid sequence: CASSLDAGSMNTEAFF.

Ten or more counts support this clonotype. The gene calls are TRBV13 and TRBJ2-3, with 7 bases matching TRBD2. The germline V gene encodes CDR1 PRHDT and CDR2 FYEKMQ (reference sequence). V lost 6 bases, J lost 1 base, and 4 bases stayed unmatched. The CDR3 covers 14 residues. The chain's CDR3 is CASRASGRTDTQYF. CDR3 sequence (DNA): TGTGCCAGCAGGGCTAGCGGACGCACAGATACGCAGTATTTT.

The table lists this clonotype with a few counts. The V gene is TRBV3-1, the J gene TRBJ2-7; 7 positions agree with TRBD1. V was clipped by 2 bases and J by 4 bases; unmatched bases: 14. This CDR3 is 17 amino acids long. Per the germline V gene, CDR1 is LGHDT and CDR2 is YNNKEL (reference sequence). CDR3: CASSQITGLSGGYEQYF. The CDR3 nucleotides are TGTGCCAGCAGCCAAATAACAGGCCTCTCAGGGGGATACGAGCAGTACTTC.

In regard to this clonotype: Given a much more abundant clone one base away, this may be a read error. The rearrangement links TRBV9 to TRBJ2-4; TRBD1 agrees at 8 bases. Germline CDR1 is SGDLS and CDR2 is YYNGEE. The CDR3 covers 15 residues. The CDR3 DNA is TGTGCCAGCAGCGTAGGCCCTCAGGGGGCAGACATTCAGAACTTC. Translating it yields CASSVGPQGADIQNF.

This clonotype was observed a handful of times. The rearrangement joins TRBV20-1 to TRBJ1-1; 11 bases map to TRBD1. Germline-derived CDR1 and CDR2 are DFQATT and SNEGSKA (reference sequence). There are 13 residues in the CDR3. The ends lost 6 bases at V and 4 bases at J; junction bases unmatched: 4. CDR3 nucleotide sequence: TGCAGTGCCCTGGGGACAGGGGGCACTGAAGCTTTCTTT. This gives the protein CSALGTGGTEAFF.

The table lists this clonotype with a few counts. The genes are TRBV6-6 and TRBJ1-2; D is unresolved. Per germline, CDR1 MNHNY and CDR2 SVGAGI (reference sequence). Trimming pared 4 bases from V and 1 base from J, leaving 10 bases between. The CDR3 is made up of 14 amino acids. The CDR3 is CASSSSTDNYGYTF. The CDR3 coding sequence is TGTGCCAGCAGTTCGTCAACTGATAACTATGGCTACACCTTC.

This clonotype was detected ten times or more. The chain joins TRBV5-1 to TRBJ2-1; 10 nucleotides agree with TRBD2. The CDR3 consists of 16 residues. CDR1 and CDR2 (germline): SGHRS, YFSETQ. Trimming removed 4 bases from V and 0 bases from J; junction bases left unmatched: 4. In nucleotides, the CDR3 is TGCGCCAGCAGCCTTAGCGGGGGGAACTCCTACAATGAGCAGTTCTTC. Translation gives CASSLSGGNSYNEQFF.

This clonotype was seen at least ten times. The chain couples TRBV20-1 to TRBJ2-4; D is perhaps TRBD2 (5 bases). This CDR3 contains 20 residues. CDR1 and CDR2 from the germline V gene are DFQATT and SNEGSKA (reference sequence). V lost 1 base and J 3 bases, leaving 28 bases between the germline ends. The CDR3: CSARVAPRTWRRGIKNIQYF. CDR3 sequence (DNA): TGCAGTGCTAGAGTTGCCCCACGAACGTGGCGGAGAGGGATCAAAAACATTCAGTACTTC.

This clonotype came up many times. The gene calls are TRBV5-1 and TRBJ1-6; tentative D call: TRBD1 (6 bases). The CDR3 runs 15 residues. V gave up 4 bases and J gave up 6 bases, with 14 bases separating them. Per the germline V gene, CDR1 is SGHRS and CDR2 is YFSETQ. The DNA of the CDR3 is TGCGCCAGCAGCCACAGGGAAATTAGTAATTCACCCCTCCACTTT. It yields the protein CASSHREISNSPLHF.

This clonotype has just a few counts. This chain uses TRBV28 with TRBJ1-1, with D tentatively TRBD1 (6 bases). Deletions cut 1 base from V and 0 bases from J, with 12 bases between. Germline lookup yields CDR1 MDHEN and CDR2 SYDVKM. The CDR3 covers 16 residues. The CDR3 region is CASSLYRALMNTEAFF. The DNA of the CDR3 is TGTGCCAGCAGTTTATACAGGGCCTTAATGAACACTGAAGCTTTCTTT.

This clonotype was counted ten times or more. DNA for the CDR3: TGTGCCAGCAGCTTACAGGACAGGGGAGAATATGGCTACACCTTC. Encoded protein: CASSLQDRGEYGYTF. This sequence joins TRBV11-2 and TRBJ1-2; 9 positions match TRBD1. Germline V gene lookup returns CDR1 SGHAT and CDR2 FQNNGV. This CDR3 has 15 amino acids. J was trimmed by 5 bases and V by 2 bases; bases with no gene match: 6.

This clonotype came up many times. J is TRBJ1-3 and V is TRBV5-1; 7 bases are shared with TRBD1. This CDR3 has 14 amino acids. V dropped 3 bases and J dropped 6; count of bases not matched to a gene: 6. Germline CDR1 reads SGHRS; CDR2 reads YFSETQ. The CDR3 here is CASSWTGPENTIYF. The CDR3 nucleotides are TGCGCCAGCAGCTGGACAGGCCCGGAAAACACCATATATTTT.

CDR3 amino acids: CASSSRDWGRNEQFF. The CDR3 DNA reads TGTGCCAGCAGCAGCCGGGACTGGGGGCGTAATGAGCAGTTCTTC. The rearrangement joins TRBV7-6 to TRBJ2-1; D is perhaps TRBD1 or TRBD2 (6 bases each). CDR3 length: 15 residues. Looked up from germline, CDR1 is SGHVS and CDR2 is FNYEAQ. Between the trimmed V and J ends, which lost 5 bases and 7 bases, there was a span of 18 bases.

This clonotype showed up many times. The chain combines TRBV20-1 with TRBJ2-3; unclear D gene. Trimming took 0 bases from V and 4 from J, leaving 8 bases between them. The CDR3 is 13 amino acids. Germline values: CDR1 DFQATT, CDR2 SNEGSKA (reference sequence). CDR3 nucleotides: TGCAGTGCTAGAGATTTACGCGCAGATACGCAGTATTTT. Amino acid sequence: CSARDLRADTQYF.

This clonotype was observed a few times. CDR3 DNA sequence: TGCGCCAGCAGCGGATATACCCTGGACACTGAAGCTTTCTTT. Residues: CASSGYTLDTEAFF. This sequence joins TRBV5-1 and TRBJ1-1; the D is unclear. Germline V lookup: CDR1 SGHRS, CDR2 YFSETQ. V lost 4 bases and J 3 bases, leaving 13 bases between the germline ends. The CDR3 sequence is 14 residues long.

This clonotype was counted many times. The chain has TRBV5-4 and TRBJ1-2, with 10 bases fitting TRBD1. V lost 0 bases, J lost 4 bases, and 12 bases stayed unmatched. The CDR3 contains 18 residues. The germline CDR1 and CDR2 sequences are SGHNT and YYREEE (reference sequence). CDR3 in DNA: TGTGCCAGCAGCTTGGCCTTTGGACAGGGGGAGGAGAGCTATGGCTACACCTTC. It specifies CASSLAFGQGEESYGYTF.